This TCR beta chain was documented in a study of OX40 agonist ivuxolimab in advanced cancers. Germline-derived CDR1 and CDR2 are SGHRS and YFSETQ. The CDR3 has 15 amino acids. V was clipped by 4 bases and J by 8 bases, with 19 bases between them. This table comes from immunoSEQ multiplex PCR, and its TCRdb copy is limited to in-frame clones, with some not included. This sample yields 55,000 to 70,000 clones, of which 85% to 90% are seen a single time; approximately 1.8% belongs to the top ten. The chain joins TRBV5-1 to TRBJ2-1, with D possibly TRBD2 on 6 matching bases. This receptor was taken from an adult with an advanced solid tumor such as melanoma, head and neck, liver or kidney cancer. The starting material was CD4+ or CD8+ T cells sorted from blood, obtained in a trial of the OX40 agonist ivuxolimab. CDR3 bases: TGCGCCAGCAGCCGTGGACTGGGGGGTGTCGATGAGCAGTTCTTC. This codes for CASSRGLGGVDEQFF.